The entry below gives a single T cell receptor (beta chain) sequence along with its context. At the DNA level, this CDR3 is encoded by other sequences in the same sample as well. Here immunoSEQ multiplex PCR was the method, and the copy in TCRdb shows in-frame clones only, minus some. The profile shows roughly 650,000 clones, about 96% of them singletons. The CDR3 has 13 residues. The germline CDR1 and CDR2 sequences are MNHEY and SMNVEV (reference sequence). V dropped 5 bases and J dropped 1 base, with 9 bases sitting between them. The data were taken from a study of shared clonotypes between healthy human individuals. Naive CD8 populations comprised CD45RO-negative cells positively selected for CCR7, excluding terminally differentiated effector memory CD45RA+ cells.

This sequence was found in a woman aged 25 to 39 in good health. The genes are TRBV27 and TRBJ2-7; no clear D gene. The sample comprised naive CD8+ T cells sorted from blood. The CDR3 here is CASSPGRSYEQYF. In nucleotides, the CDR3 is TGTGCCAGCAGTCCAGGACGGTCCTACGAGCAGTACTTC.